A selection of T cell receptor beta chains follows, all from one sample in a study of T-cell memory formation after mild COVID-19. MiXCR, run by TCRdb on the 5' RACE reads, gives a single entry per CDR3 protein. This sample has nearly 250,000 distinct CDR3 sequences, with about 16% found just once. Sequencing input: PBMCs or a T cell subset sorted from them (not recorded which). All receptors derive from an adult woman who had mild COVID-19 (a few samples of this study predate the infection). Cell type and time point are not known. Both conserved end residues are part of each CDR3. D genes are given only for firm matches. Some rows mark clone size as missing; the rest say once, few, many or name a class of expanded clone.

CDR3 DNA: TGTGCCAGCAGCTTCGGGGTCGGCTTTGAAAAACTGTTTTTT
CDR3 protein: CASSFGVGFEKLFF
J gene: TRBJ1-4
D gene: .
V gene: TRBV7-2
clone size: .

CDR3 DNA: TGTGCCAGCAGCGTAAGTTCTGTATCCACAGATACGCAGTATTTT
CDR3 protein: CASSVSSVSTDTQYF
J gene: TRBJ2-3
D gene: .
V gene: TRBV9
clone size: few

CDR3 DNA: TGTGCCAGCAGAAACTCCGATTTCACAGATACGCAGTATTTT
CDR3 protein: CASRNSDFTDTQYF
J gene: TRBJ2-3
D gene: .
V gene: TRBV2
clone size: .

CDR3 DNA: TGTGCCAGCAGCCAAGATCTTGAAGCTGAAGCTTTCTTT
CDR3 protein: CASSQDLEAEAFF
J gene: TRBJ1-1
D gene: .
V gene: TRBV14
clone size: few

CDR3 DNA: TGCGCCAGCAGCTTGGCCTCCGGGACAAGGAACACTGAAGCTTTCTTT
CDR3 protein: CASSLASGTRNTEAFF
J gene: TRBJ1-1
D gene: .
V gene: TRBV5-1
clone size: many

CDR3 DNA: TGTGCCAGCAGCCAAAAGACAGGGCCTGATACGCAGTATTTT
CDR3 protein: CASSQKTGPDTQYF
J gene: TRBJ2-3
D gene: TRBD1
V gene: TRBV3-1
clone size: .

CDR3 DNA: TGCCGGGACAGGAGCCTTCATAGCAATCAGCCCCAGCATTTT
CDR3 protein: CRDRSLHSNQPQHF
J gene: TRBJ1-5
D gene: TRBD1
V gene: TRBV20-1
clone size: few

CDR3 DNA: TGTGCCAGCAGCATAGGACAGGGGGCGAACACCGGGGAGCTGTTTTTT
CDR3 protein: CASSIGQGANTGELFF
J gene: TRBJ2-2
D gene: TRBD1
V gene: TRBV5-4
clone size: .

CDR3 DNA: TGTGCCACCAAAAAAAACAGGAACACCGGGGAGCTGTTTTTT
CDR3 protein: CATKKNRNTGELFF
J gene: TRBJ2-2
D gene: .
V gene: TRBV27
clone size: .

CDR3 DNA: TGCAGTGCTCGTGAAGCCGGGACAGTGAACACTGAAGCTTTCTTT
CDR3 protein: CSAREAGTVNTEAFF
J gene: TRBJ1-1
D gene: TRBD1
V gene: TRBV20-1
clone size: .

CDR3 DNA: TGCAGCGTTGTATTTTATAGGGCGGGAGGAGAAAGGTACGAGCAGTACTTC
CDR3 protein: CSVVFYRAGGERYEQYF
J gene: TRBJ2-7
D gene: TRBD2
V gene: TRBV29-1
clone size: .

CDR3 DNA: TGCAGCCTTTCCGCGACGGGGGCGCGGGAAGCTTTCTTT
CDR3 protein: CSLSATGAREAFF
J gene: TRBJ1-1
D gene: .
V gene: TRBV29-1
clone size: .

CDR3 DNA: TGTGCCAGCAGCCTTCTAAAGGGGGGAAGGGAAGCTTTCTTT
CDR3 protein: CASSLLKGGREAFF
J gene: TRBJ1-1
D gene: .
V gene: TRBV7-6
clone size: .

CDR3 DNA: TGTGCCAGCAGCCCCTTAAACGACAATGAGCAGTTCTTC
CDR3 protein: CASSPLNDNEQFF
J gene: TRBJ2-1
D gene: .
V gene: TRBV11-3
clone size: once

CDR3 DNA: TGTGCCAGCAGCTACCGACAGGGGATCTATGGCTACACCTTC
CDR3 protein: CASSYRQGIYGYTF
J gene: TRBJ1-2
D gene: TRBD1
V gene: TRBV5-5
clone size: few

CDR3 DNA: TGTGCTAGCAGCTCCGGGGGCGGCGATGAGCAGTTCTTC
CDR3 protein: CASSSGGGDEQFF
J gene: TRBJ2-1
D gene: .
V gene: TRBV7-7
clone size: .

CDR3 DNA: TGTGCCAGCAGGGCCGCCTCCTACAATGAGCAGTTCTTC
CDR3 protein: CASRAASYNEQFF
J gene: TRBJ2-1
D gene: .
V gene: TRBV12-3/TRBV12-4
clone size: .

CDR3 DNA: TGCAGTGCTAGTATGTTTCTAGCGGGTCGTATCGGTGAGCAGTTCTTC
CDR3 protein: CSASMFLAGRIGEQFF
J gene: TRBJ2-1
D gene: TRBD2
V gene: TRBV20-1
clone size: .

CDR3 DNA: TGTGCCAGCAGTGATCCCAGGAGACTAGCCAAAAACATTCAGTACTTC
CDR3 protein: CASSDPRRLAKNIQYF
J gene: TRBJ2-4
D gene: .
V gene: TRBV27
clone size: few

CDR3 DNA: TGTGCCAGCCAACTTAGCGGGAGTAAGGATGAGCAGTTCTTC
CDR3 protein: CASQLSGSKDEQFF
J gene: TRBJ2-1
D gene: TRBD2
V gene: TRBV6-2/TRBV6-3
clone size: .

CDR3 DNA: TGTGCCAGCAGTTTGCTCCAGGGGAGGATTCAGCCCCAGCATTTT
CDR3 protein: CASSLLQGRIQPQHF
J gene: TRBJ1-5
D gene: .
V gene: TRBV27
clone size: .

CDR3 DNA: TGTGCCAGCAGGTGGACTAGCGGGAGGACCCAAGAGACCCAGTACTTC
CDR3 protein: CASRWTSGRTQETQYF
J gene: TRBJ2-5
D gene: TRBD2
V gene: TRBV2
clone size: .

CDR3 DNA: TGTGCCAGCTCACCGGTCAGCCACTATGGCTACACCTTC
CDR3 protein: CASSPVSHYGYTF
J gene: TRBJ1-2
D gene: .
V gene: TRBV18
clone size: many

CDR3 DNA: TGCAGTGCTCAAGGGGGAAACAGGGACAATCAGCCCCAGCATTTT
CDR3 protein: CSAQGGNRDNQPQHF
J gene: TRBJ1-5
D gene: .
V gene: TRBV20-1
clone size: .

CDR3 DNA: TGCAGTGCTAGTGAAATAAAGTTCAACGCTGAAGCTTTCTTT
CDR3 protein: CSASEIKFNAEAFF
J gene: TRBJ1-1
D gene: .
V gene: TRBV20-1
clone size: .

CDR3 DNA: TGTGCCAGCGACTCTGGGAGGATGAACACTGAAGCTTTCTTT
CDR3 protein: CASDSGRMNTEAFF
J gene: TRBJ1-1
D gene: .
V gene: TRBV7-2
clone size: many

CDR3 DNA: TGCAGTGCAGAGGGCTCCTACGAGCAGTACTTC
CDR3 protein: CSAEGSYEQYF
J gene: TRBJ2-7
D gene: .
V gene: TRBV20-1
clone size: .

CDR3 DNA: TGCAGCGTTGAAGATCGAGCGGGCAGGGGAGCTTTCTTT
CDR3 protein: CSVEDRAGRGAFF
J gene: TRBJ1-1
D gene: .
V gene: TRBV29-1
clone size: .

CDR3 DNA: TGTGCCAGCAGCCAAGATTATAGGGAGCAGTACTTC
CDR3 protein: CASSQDYREQYF
J gene: TRBJ2-7
D gene: .
V gene: TRBV3-1
clone size: .

CDR3 DNA: TGTGCCAGCAGCACCGGGCTAGCGGGAGCAGATACGCAGTATTTT
CDR3 protein: CASSTGLAGADTQYF
J gene: TRBJ2-3
D gene: TRBD2
V gene: TRBV12-3/TRBV12-4
clone size: few

CDR3 DNA: TGCGCCAGCAGCTATGAAGGTCCAGGCAGTAATGAAAAACTGTTTTTT
CDR3 protein: CASSYEGPGSNEKLFF
J gene: TRBJ1-4
D gene: .
V gene: TRBV5-1
clone size: .

CDR3 DNA: TGCGCCAGCAGCCAAGTTCCAGCGGGAGCGCGGAGTGCTAAAGAGACCCAGTACTTC
CDR3 protein: CASSQVPAGARSAKETQYF
J gene: TRBJ2-5
D gene: TRBD2
V gene: TRBV4-3
clone size: .

CDR3 DNA: TGTGCCAGCAGTTACCGCGGACAGGGGAGTCAAAACTATGGCTACACCTTC
CDR3 protein: CASSYRGQGSQNYGYTF
J gene: TRBJ1-2
D gene: TRBD1
V gene: TRBV6-5
clone size: few

CDR3 DNA: TGTGCCAGCAGAGCCGGGGCCGCAGGCACTGAAGCTTTCTTT
CDR3 protein: CASRAGAAGTEAFF
J gene: TRBJ1-1
D gene: .
V gene: TRBV12-3/TRBV12-4
clone size: .

CDR3 DNA: TGCAGTGCTAGAGTGCCCGTAAGCACTCTCTACGAGCAGTACTTC
CDR3 protein: CSARVPVSTLYEQYF
J gene: TRBJ2-7
D gene: .
V gene: TRBV20-1
clone size: .

CDR3 DNA: TGTGCCAGCAGTCCCGACAGGGGGCTCTATGGCTACACCTTC
CDR3 protein: CASSPDRGLYGYTF
J gene: TRBJ1-2
D gene: TRBD1
V gene: TRBV12-3/TRBV12-4
clone size: few

CDR3 DNA: TGCAGTGCGGGGGATAGCGGGAGGGCCAATGAGCAGTTCTTC
CDR3 protein: CSAGDSGRANEQFF
J gene: TRBJ2-1
D gene: TRBD2
V gene: TRBV20-1
clone size: many

CDR3 DNA: TGTGCCAGCAGCCAGAGCTATCTGTACGGCTACACCTTC
CDR3 protein: CASSQSYLYGYTF
J gene: TRBJ1-2
D gene: .
V gene: TRBV27
clone size: few

CDR3 DNA: TGTGCCAGCAGCCCTTGGGACGGCGGGGAGCTGTTTTTT
CDR3 protein: CASSPWDGGELFF
J gene: TRBJ2-2
D gene: .
V gene: TRBV3-1
clone size: .

CDR3 DNA: TGTGCCACTGGTAGTCTCACTAGCGGGAGAACTACAGATACGCAGTATTTT
CDR3 protein: CATGSLTSGRTTDTQYF
J gene: TRBJ2-3
D gene: TRBD2
V gene: TRBV24-1
clone size: many

CDR3 DNA: TGTGCCACCAGCAGAGGGCCGAGTTTTCCTGAGCAGTTCTTC
CDR3 protein: CATSRGPSFPEQFF
J gene: TRBJ2-1
D gene: .
V gene: TRBV15
clone size: .

CDR3 DNA: TGTGCCAGCAGGGCCCAAACAGGGCCTTTGCGGGAGCTGTTTTTT
CDR3 protein: CASRAQTGPLRELFF
J gene: TRBJ2-2
D gene: .
V gene: TRBV12-3/TRBV12-4
clone size: .

CDR3 DNA: TGCAGTGCTAGTATCGGGCAGCCGCAGTACTTC
CDR3 protein: CSASIGQPQYF
J gene: TRBJ2-7
D gene: .
V gene: TRBV20-1
clone size: .

CDR3 DNA: TGTGCCATCAGTGGGACAGGGTACGAGAACACCGGGGAGCTGTTTTTT
CDR3 protein: CAISGTGYENTGELFF
J gene: TRBJ2-2
D gene: TRBD1
V gene: TRBV10-3
clone size: .

CDR3 DNA: TGTGCCAGCAGCCAGCGGTCCGGGCAAGAGACCCAGTACTTC
CDR3 protein: CASSQRSGQETQYF
J gene: TRBJ2-5
D gene: .
V gene: TRBV3-1
clone size: .

CDR3 DNA: TGTGCCAGCAGCTTGGGGCCGCTCAACTATGGCTACACCTTC
CDR3 protein: CASSLGPLNYGYTF
J gene: TRBJ1-2
D gene: .
V gene: TRBV5-4
clone size: .

CDR3 DNA: TGTGCCAGCAGCCTGACTAGCGGGAGTGATGGCACAGATACGCAGTATTTT
CDR3 protein: CASSLTSGSDGTDTQYF
J gene: TRBJ2-3
D gene: TRBD2
V gene: TRBV7-3
clone size: few

CDR3 DNA: TGTGCCAGCGTTGCGTGGGCGTTGGGCACACTCTATGGCTACACCTTC
CDR3 protein: CASVAWALGTLYGYTF
J gene: TRBJ1-2
D gene: .
V gene: TRBV27
clone size: .

CDR3 DNA: TGTGCCTGGAAAACCGGGACATCGGATGAAAAACTGTTTTTT
CDR3 protein: CAWKTGTSDEKLFF
J gene: TRBJ1-4
D gene: .
V gene: TRBV30
clone size: few